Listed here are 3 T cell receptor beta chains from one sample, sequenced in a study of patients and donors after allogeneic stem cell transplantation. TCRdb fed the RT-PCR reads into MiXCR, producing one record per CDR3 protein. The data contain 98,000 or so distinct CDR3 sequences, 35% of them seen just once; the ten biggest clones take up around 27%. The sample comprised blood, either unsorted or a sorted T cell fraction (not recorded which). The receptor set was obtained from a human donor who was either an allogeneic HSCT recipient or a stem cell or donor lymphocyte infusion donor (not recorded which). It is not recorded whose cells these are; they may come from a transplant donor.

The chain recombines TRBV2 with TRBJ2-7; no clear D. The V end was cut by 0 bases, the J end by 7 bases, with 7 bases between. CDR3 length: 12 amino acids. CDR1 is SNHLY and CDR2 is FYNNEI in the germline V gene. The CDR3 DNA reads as TGTGCCAGCAGTGAAGCGTTAGGGGAGCAGTACTTC. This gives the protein CASSEALGEQYF.

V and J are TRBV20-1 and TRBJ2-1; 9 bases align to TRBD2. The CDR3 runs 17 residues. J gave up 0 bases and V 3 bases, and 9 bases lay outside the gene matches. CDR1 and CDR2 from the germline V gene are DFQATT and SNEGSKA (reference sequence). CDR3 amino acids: CSASRPREGSSYNEQFF. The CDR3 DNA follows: TGCAGTGCTAGTAGGCCGCGGGAGGGAAGCTCCTACAATGAGCAGTTCTTC.

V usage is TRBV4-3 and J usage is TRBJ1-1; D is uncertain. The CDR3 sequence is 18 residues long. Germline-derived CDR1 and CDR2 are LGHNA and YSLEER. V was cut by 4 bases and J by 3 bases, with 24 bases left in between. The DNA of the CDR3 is TGCGCCAGCAGCCTTCTTAAGACTTCACAGATCGGGGACACTGAAGCTTTCTTT. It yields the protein CASSLLKTSQIGDTEAFF.